Listed here are 22 T cell receptor beta chains from one sample, sequenced in a study of patients and donors after allogeneic stem cell transplantation (dated by TCRdb to about 2020). Receptors were amplified or captured by RT-PCR. Instrument used: NextSeq 550. TCRdb's own reprocessing of the public reads used fastp at Q25 and MiXCR and kept productive beta chains. Every distinct CDR3 protein forms one entry, paired with its most common genes and DNA. In all, the sample holds about 23,000 distinct CDR3 sequences, and about 30% of those were seen once. 40% to 50% of the sample is taken by the ten largest. Sequencing was done on a sample of blood, either unsorted or a sorted T cell fraction (not recorded which). The receptor source for this set is a human donor who was either an allogeneic HSCT recipient or a stem cell or donor lymphocyte infusion donor (not recorded which). It is not recorded whose cells these are; they may come from a transplant donor.

The chain joins TRBV18 to TRBJ1-1; no firm D call. Germline V gene sequence: CDR1 KGHSH, CDR2 LQKENI. V was shortened by 0 bases and J by 1 base, with 9 bases between the two germline ends. The CDR3 is 15 amino acids. CDR3 protein: CASSPPSYTNTEAFF. In DNA form, the CDR3 reads TGTGCCAGCTCACCACCGTCTTATACGAACACTGAAGCTTTCTTT. Looking up the rest from reference TRBV18 and TRBJ1-1 gives the full variable domain: NAGVMQNPRHLVRRRGQEARLRCSPMKGHSHVYWYRQLPEEGLKFMVYLQKENIIDESGMPKERFSAEFPKEGPSILRIQQVVRGDSAAYFCASSPPSYTNTEAFFGQGTRLTVV.

This sequence joins TRBV12-3 or TRBV12-4 and TRBJ1-4; possibly TRBD1 for D (6 bases). V was pared by 4 bases and J by 4 bases, with 13 bases between. The CDR3 length is 15 residues. CDR3 sequence reads: CASSSGGAINEKLFF. The CDR3 DNA reads as TGTGCCAGCAGTTCCGGGGGGGCGATTAATGAAAAACTGTTTTTT.

This chain joins TRBV20-1 and TRBJ2-7; D is unclear. This CDR3 spans 10 amino acids. CDR1 is DFQATT, CDR2 SNEGSKA, per germline (reference sequence). Trimming removed 3 bases at V and 5 bases at J, with 5 bases between. In nucleotides, the CDR3 is TGCAGTGCTAGTACAGACGAGCAGTACTTC. This encodes CSASTDEQYF.

The chain links TRBV28 to TRBJ1-6, with D perhaps matching TRBD1 (5 bases). The CDR3 has 14 amino acids. CDR1 is MDHEN, CDR2 SYDVKM, per germline. The V and J ends lost 6 bases and 14 bases respectively, with 20 bases between them. This chain's CDR3 is CASSPTGYQYTLHF. The CDR3 nucleotides are TGTGCCAGCAGCCCCACAGGCTATCAATACACCCTCCACTTT. The full variable domain, in which reference TRBV28 and TRBJ1-6 provide the parts outside the CDR3, is DVKVTQSSRYLVKRTGEKVFLECVQDMDHENMFWYRQDPGLGLRLIYFSYDVKMKEKGDIPEGYSVSREKKERFSLILESASTNQTSMYLCASSPTGYQYTLHFGNGTRLTVT.

This sequence joins TRBV20-1 and TRBJ1-1; TRBD1 agrees at 7 bases. The ends lost 1 base at V and 6 bases at J; junction bases unmatched: 11. The CDR3 runs to 15 residues. CDR1 and CDR2 (germline): DFQATT, SNEGSKA (reference sequence). The CDR3 DNA follows: TGCAGTGCTAGAGGGACCTCGACAGGGCGCTCTGAAGCTTTCTTT. Translation: CSARGTSTGRSEAFF.

This chain joins TRBV12-3 or TRBV12-4 and TRBJ1-5; D is uncertain. The V and J ends lost 1 base and 9 bases respectively, with 7 bases between them. The CDR3 length is 12 residues. The CDR3 DNA follows: TGTGCCAGCAGTTTAGGACTGTGGCCCCAGCATTTT. As protein: CASSLGLWPQHF.

This clonotype was seen a few times. The rearrangement joins TRBV10-3 to TRBJ1-2; 7 nucleotides line up with TRBD1. V lost 3 bases, J lost 6 bases, and 1 base stayed unmatched. Looked up from germline, CDR1 is ENHRY and CDR2 is SYGVKD. The CDR3 covers 12 residues. This chain's CDR3 is CAISEQGHGYTF. The CDR3 DNA reads TGTGCCATCAGTGAACAGGGGCATGGCTACACCTTC.

V usage is TRBV29-1 and J usage is TRBJ2-7, with D uncertain. There are 11 residues in the CDR3. The germline V gene encodes CDR1 SQVTM and CDR2 ANQGSEA. The V end was cut by 3 bases, the J end by 6 bases, with 9 bases between. The CDR3 nucleotides are TGCAGCGTTGACTCCGGTACCGAGCAGTACTTC. Translated: CSVDSGTEQYF.

This clonotype was counted ten times or more. The chain joins TRBV5-1 to TRBJ1-1; TRBD1 might be the D (6 bases). V was pared by 4 bases and J by 5 bases, with 12 bases between. Germline loops: CDR1 SGHRS, CDR2 YFSETQ. The length of the CDR3 is 13 residues. The CDR3 DNA sequence: TGCGCCAGCAGCGTTCACAGGGCAACTGAAGCTTTCTTT. Protein: CASSVHRATEAFF. Supplemented by reference TRBV5-1 and TRBJ1-1, the full variable domain reads KAGVTQTPRYLIKTRGQQVTLSCSPISGHRSVSWYQQTPGQGLQFLFEYFSETQRNKGNFPGRFSGRQFSNSRSEMNVSTLELGDSALYLCASSVHRATEAFFGQGTRLTVV.

This chain links TRBV10-2 with TRBJ1-6; perhaps TRBD1 as D (6 bases). Germline V CDR1 and CDR2: WSHSY, SAAADI. This CDR3 spans 13 amino acids. Trimming cost V 7 bases and J 6 bases, with 10 bases left between them. The CDR3: CASTGTPNSPLHF. The CDR3 DNA sequence: TGCGCCAGCACCGGGACACCTAATTCACCCCTCCACTTT.

This clonotype was picked up a small number of times. The V and J genes are TRBV20-1 and TRBJ1-4, with 7 bases lining up with TRBD1. CDR1 is DFQATT and CDR2 is SNEGSKA in the germline V gene (reference sequence). CDR3 size: 15 residues. V shed 0 bases, J shed 5 bases, and the junction held 6 bases outside the gene matches. The CDR3 sequence: CSARDRPGGNEKLFF. In DNA form, the CDR3 reads TGCAGTGCTAGAGATCGGCCAGGGGGAAATGAAAAACTGTTTTTT.

This clonotype has only a few counts. The J gene is TRBJ1-5, the V gene TRBV6-1, with 7 positions matching TRBD1. Germline V gene sequence: CDR1 MNHNS, CDR2 SASEGT. With V trimmed by 8 bases and J by 9 bases, 10 bases remained unmatched. The CDR3 totals 13 residues. The CDR3 loop is CASSDRAVGPQHF. The CDR3, as DNA: TGTGCCAGCTCCGACAGGGCCGTGGGGCCCCAGCATTTT.

The genes are TRBV28 and TRBJ1-6, with D perhaps matching TRBD1 (5 bases). Germline loops: CDR1 MDHEN, CDR2 SYDVKM. This CDR3 is 14 amino acids long. Trimming took off 6 bases at V and 7 bases at J, with 13 bases between the two ends. CDR3 in DNA: TGTGCCAGCAGGGGGCGGGCTCTGAATTCACCCCTCCACTTT. Translated: CASRGRALNSPLHF.

This clonotype was seen only once. This chain uses TRBV9 with TRBJ2-5, with 8 bases fitting TRBD2. This CDR3 contains 15 residues. CDR1 is SGDLS and CDR2 is YYNGEE in the germline V gene. Losses at the gene ends were 0 bases for V and 4 bases for J; bases not matched to a gene: 5. The CDR3 spells CASSVDGGAGETQYF. CDR3 in DNA: TGTGCCAGCAGCGTAGACGGGGGGGCCGGAGAGACCCAGTACTTC.

The rearrangement links TRBV5-5 to TRBJ1-6; no reliable D call. CDR1 SGHKS and CDR2 YYEKEE come from the germline V gene (reference sequence). This CDR3 contains 16 residues. V shed 4 bases and J shed 7 bases, with 18 bases lying between them. The CDR3 sequence: CASSPTEPHPNSPLHF. The CDR3, as DNA: TGTGCCAGCAGCCCAACAGAGCCGCATCCGAATTCACCCCTCCACTTT.

The chain is built from TRBV12-3 or TRBV12-4 and TRBJ2-7; 7 nucleotides line up with TRBD2. The CDR3 has 13 amino acids. The trim removed 2 bases at V and 5 bases at J, leaving 3 bases unmatched. In nucleotides, the CDR3 is TGTGCCAGCAGTTTACGGGGGAGGGACGAGCAGTACTTC. This encodes CASSLRGRDEQYF.

This clonotype has only a few counts. The chain combines TRBV5-1 with TRBJ2-2; TRBD2 matches at 11 bases. Trimming cost V 4 bases and J 0 bases; bases outside gene matches: 2. Germline loops: CDR1 SGHRS, CDR2 YFSETQ. This CDR3 comprises 16 residues. CDR3 nucleotide sequence: TGCGCCAGCAGCACGGGACTAGCGGCGAACACCGGGGAGCTGTTTTTT. This translates into CASSTGLAANTGELFF.

This clonotype was seen a few times. This rearrangement joins TRBV20-1 to TRBJ2-3; the match to TRBD2 covers 8 bases. V gave up 5 bases and J gave up 6 bases; unmatched junction bases: 4. There are 12 residues in the CDR3. From germline, CDR1 is DFQATT and CDR2 SNEGSKA (reference sequence). The CDR3 DNA is TGCAGTGCTTTAGCGGGGATGGATACGCAGTATTTT. Its protein product is CSALAGMDTQYF.

This chain uses TRBV19 with TRBJ1-1, with TRBD1 matching 7 bases. CDR1 and CDR2 from the germline V gene are LNHDA and SQIVND (reference sequence). The CDR3 has 19 amino acids. Germline trimming cut 1 base from V and 5 bases from J; bases unmatched to any gene: 19. The CDR3 nucleotides are TGTGCCAGTAGTATAGGAATTGTTTTGACAGGGCGGCGACGGACTGAAGCTTTCTTT. Residues: CASSIGIVLTGRRRTEAFF.

This clonotype was detected a few times. V gene TRBV5-5 combines with J gene TRBJ1-2; D gene ambiguous. Per the germline V gene, CDR1 is SGHKS and CDR2 is YYEKEE (reference sequence). Trimming took off 4 bases at V and 6 bases at J, with 22 bases between the two ends. The CDR3 is 16 residues long. The CDR3 sequence: CASSPAGVSLFHGYTF. Here the CDR3 DNA reads TGTGCCAGCAGCCCCGCTGGAGTCTCCCTTTTTCATGGCTACACCTTC. Full variable domain (missing parts from reference TRBV5-5 and TRBJ1-2): DAGVTQSPTHLIKTRGQQVTLRCSPISGHKSVSWYQQVLGQGPQFIFQYYEKEERGRGNFPDRFSARQFPNYSSELNVNALLLGDSALYLCASSPAGVSLFHGYTFGSGTRLTVV.

J is TRBJ1-4 and V is TRBV6-5, with a possible D match to TRBD1 (6 bases). Trimming took off 7 bases at V and 6 bases at J, with 15 bases between the two ends. CDR3 length equals 14 residues. Germline V gene sequence: CDR1 MNHEY, CDR2 SVGAGI. This CDR3 is CASTHRRGYEKLFF. In nucleotides, the CDR3 is TGTGCCAGCACCCACAGGAGGGGGTATGAAAAACTGTTTTTT.

This sequence joins TRBV6-6 and TRBJ1-1, with TRBD1 matching 7 bases. CDR1 and CDR2 from the germline V gene are MNHNY and SVGAGI (reference sequence). The length of the CDR3 is 12 residues. J gave up 6 bases and V 6 bases, and 4 bases lay outside the gene matches. The CDR3: CASRKQGSEAFF. CDR3 nucleotide sequence: TGTGCCAGCAGGAAACAGGGGTCTGAAGCTTTCTTT.